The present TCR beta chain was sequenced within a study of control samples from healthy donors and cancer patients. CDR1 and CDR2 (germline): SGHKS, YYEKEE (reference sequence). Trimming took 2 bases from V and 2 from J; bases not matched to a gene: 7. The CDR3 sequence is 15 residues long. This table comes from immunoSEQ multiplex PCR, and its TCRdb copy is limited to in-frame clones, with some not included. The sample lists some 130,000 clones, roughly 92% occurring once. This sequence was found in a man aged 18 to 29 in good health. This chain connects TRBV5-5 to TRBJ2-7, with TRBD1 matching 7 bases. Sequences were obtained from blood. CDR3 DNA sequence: TGTGCCAGCAGCTTATCCGGGACAGTAACCTACGAGCAGTACTTC. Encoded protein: CASSLSGTVTYEQYF.